A single sample is the source of the 18 T cell receptor beta chains below, sequenced in a study of blood T cell repertoires in COVID-19 (dated by TCRdb to about 2020). The library came from the immunoSEQ multiplex PCR assay. Here the immuneACCESS table is served through TCRdb, limited to in-frame sequences with V and J called. Missing clones are a known gap in these copies; in checked studies unresolved V genes cover under half, and the rest lacks a known reason. In this sample the table shows under 350,000 clones, around 88% of which occur a single time. Of the sample, approximately 4.2% falls within the top ten clones. The sample consisted of peripheral blood. All receptors come from a man in his forties with acute or convalescent COVID-19.

The rearrangement uses TRBV18 and TRBJ2-7; D is ambiguous. The germline V gene has CDR1 KGHSH and CDR2 LQKENI. V was trimmed by 4 bases and J by 4 bases, leaving 8 bases between them. The CDR3 has 12 residues. Written as DNA, the CDR3 is TGTGCCAGCTCACTAACAGTTTACGAGCAGTACTTC. Protein sequence: CASSLTVYEQYF.

Comments on this clone: Mismatch with germline at one junction end may stem from a read error. Distinct nucleotide sequences in the sample also encode this CDR3. CDR3 protein: CATSRGSRGSSYEQYF. The CDR3 bases are TGTGCCACCAGCAGAGGTTCCAGGGGAAGCTCCTACGAACAGTACTTC. This chain links TRBV15 with TRBJ2-7; possible D gene TRBD1, 6 bases. Germline assignment: CDR1 LNHNV and CDR2 YYDKDF (reference sequence). The CDR3 is made up of 16 amino acids.

The chain joins TRBV3-1 (or the pseudogene TRBV3-2) to TRBJ1-5, with a weak D call TRBD1 (6 bases). This CDR3 has 15 amino acids. The V end was cut by 2 bases, the J end by 4 bases, with 12 bases between. The germline V gene has CDR1 LGHDT and CDR2 YNNKEL (reference sequence). The CDR3 DNA reads as TGTGCCAGCAGCCAAACAAAGGGGGAAAATCAGCCCCAGCATTTT. Its translation: CASSQTKGENQPQHF.

V and J are TRBV6-5 and TRBJ1-5; D is undetermined. Trimming took off 2 bases at V and 7 bases at J, with 12 bases between the two ends. CDR1 and CDR2 (germline): MNHEY, SVGAGI. The CDR3 loop spans 14 amino acids. The CDR3 spells CASSYPESSQPQHF. In DNA, the CDR3 is TGTGCCAGCAGTTACCCGGAGTCAAGCCAGCCCCAGCATTTT.

The chain recombines TRBV18 with TRBJ2-7; D is ambiguous. The CDR3 length is 13 residues. Trimming removed 2 bases from V and 5 bases from J, with 10 bases in between. The germline gives CDR1 KGHSH, CDR2 LQKENI. The CDR3 is CASSPGFRDEQYF. Written as DNA, the CDR3 is TGTGCCAGCTCACCAGGTTTCCGGGACGAGCAGTACTTC. Full variable domain (remainder filled in from reference TRBV18 and TRBJ2-7): NAGVMQNPRHLVRRRGQEARLRCSPMKGHSHVYWYRQLPEEGLKFMVYLQKENIIDESGMPKERFSAEFPKEGPSILRIQQVVRGDSAAYFCASSPGFRDEQYFGPGTRLTVT.

The genes are TRBV4-2 and TRBJ1-2; 9 positions agree with TRBD1. Germline CDR1 LGHNA, CDR2 YNFKEQ. CDR3 length: 14 residues. The V and J ends lost 4 bases and 8 bases, in that order; junction bases with no gene match: 8. The CDR3 coding sequence is TGTGCCAGCAGCCGGACAGGGGAGATGGGCGGCTACACCTTC. This gives the protein CASSRTGEMGGYTF.

CDR3 region: CASSMYGGGYGQAGSGANVLTF. The CDR3 DNA sequence: TGTGCCAGTAGTATGTACGGTGGGGGATACGGACAGGCTGGCTCTGGGGCCAACGTCCTGACTTTC. The chain couples TRBV19 to TRBJ2-6, with 7 bases identical to TRBD1. The CDR3 is made up of 22 amino acids. With 3 bases clipped from V and 0 bases from J, the junction kept 20 bases outside the gene matches. CDR1 is LNHDA, CDR2 SQIVND, per germline (reference sequence).

The rearrangement links TRBV5-4 to TRBJ1-3; TRBD1 agrees at 7 bases. CDR3 length: 17 residues. Germline values: CDR1 SGHNT, CDR2 YYREEE (reference sequence). The V segment lost 4 bases and the J segment 0 bases; nucleotides outside the gene matches: 10. The CDR3 loop is CASSVNRGHLSGNTIYF. The CDR3 region has the DNA TGTGCCAGCAGCGTGAACAGGGGTCACCTCTCTGGAAACACCATATATTTT.

The chain couples TRBV14 to TRBJ1-3; D is perhaps TRBD1 (5 bases). The CDR3 is 16 amino acids. Trimming removed 5 bases at V and 0 bases at J, with 14 bases between. Germline CDR1 is SGHDN and CDR2 is FVKESK. The CDR3 reads CASSVYTGSSGNTIYF. The CDR3 nucleotides read TGTGCCAGCAGCGTATACACAGGTAGCTCTGGAAACACCATATATTTT.

This clone was seen a single time. The chain is built from TRBV5-6 and TRBJ1-1; D perhaps matches TRBD1 (6 bases). Trimming stripped 4 bases from V and 5 bases from J, with 18 bases between. Germline CDR1 reads SGHDT; CDR2 reads YYEEEE. The CDR3 runs 15 residues. The CDR3 protein is CASSRYRVPETEAFF. CDR3 sequence (DNA): TGTGCCAGCAGCAGATACAGGGTCCCGGAAACTGAAGCTTTCTTT. The whole variable domain, remainder taken from reference TRBV5-6 and TRBJ1-1, is DAGVTQSPTHLIKTRGQQVTLRCSPKSGHDTVSWYQQALGQGPQFIFQYYEEEERQRGNFPDRFSGHQFPNYSSELNVNALLLGDSALYLCASSRYRVPETEAFFGQGTRLTVV.

This chain joins TRBV27 and TRBJ1-2; 9 bases map to TRBD1. V was clipped by 3 bases and J by 5 bases; unmatched bases: 1. CDR3 length: 13 amino acids. From germline, CDR1 is MNHEY and CDR2 SMNVEV (reference sequence). In DNA, the CDR3 is TGTGCCAGCAGTTTCGGACAGGGGTATGGCTACACCTTC. Amino acids: CASSFGQGYGYTF.

In its sample, this clone was seen a few times. The chain is built from TRBV19 and TRBJ1-2; the D gene is possibly TRBD1 (6 bases). This CDR3 has 17 residues. Deletions cut 5 bases from V and 5 bases from J, with 24 bases between. Germline CDR1 and CDR2: LNHDA and SQIVND (reference sequence). CDR3 nucleotide sequence: TGTGCCAGTAGTCCCGGGGACACCACTGGGCCCTCATATGGCTACACCTTC. Residues: CASSPGDTTGPSYGYTF.

This chain links TRBV6-5 with TRBJ2-3; no clear D gene. Germline-derived CDR1 and CDR2 are MNHEY and SVGAGI. CDR3 length: 13 amino acids. Deletions cut 7 bases from V and 3 bases from J, with 11 bases between. CDR3 DNA sequence: TGTGCCAGCAACTCCCCCGGGACAGATACGCAGTATTTT. Residues: CASNSPGTDTQYF.

This clone was found a few times. The chain couples TRBV7-3 to TRBJ1-3; possible D gene TRBD1, 5 bases. This CDR3 spans 13 amino acids. CDR1 and CDR2 (germline): SGHTA, FQGTGA. Trimming pared 5 bases from V and 8 bases from J, leaving 13 bases between. For the CDR3, the DNA is TGTGCCAGCAGCCTTCAAAAAGGGGACACCATATATTTT. Protein sequence: CASSLQKGDTIYF.

The chain carries TRBV5-1 and TRBJ1-5; TRBD1 matches 7 bases. Germline V lookup: CDR1 SGHRS, CDR2 YFSETQ. With 0 bases clipped from V and 4 bases from J, the junction kept 4 bases outside the gene matches. This CDR3 is 15 amino acids long. The CDR3 here is CASSLAGQRNQPQHF. The CDR3 region has the DNA TGCGCCAGCAGCTTGGCGGGACAGCGTAATCAGCCCCAGCATTTT.

The chain links TRBV18 to TRBJ2-3; weak D call: TRBD1 (7 bases). Germline loops: CDR1 KGHSH, CDR2 LQKENI. V was clipped by 4 bases and J by 6 bases, with 11 bases between them. The CDR3 loop spans 13 amino acids. The CDR3, as DNA: TGTGCCAGCTCACGCCAGGGGGGCGATACGCAGTATTTT. Translation: CASSRQGGDTQYF.

The chain joins TRBV5-5 to TRBJ1-5, with D maybe TRBD1 (5 bases). There are 13 residues in the CDR3. Trimming cost V 0 bases and J 8 bases, with 9 bases left between them. Germline loops: CDR1 SGHKS, CDR2 YYEKEE (reference sequence). The CDR3 DNA is TGTGCCAGCAGCTTGGAAGGGGCTGAGCCCCAGCATTTT. Residues: CASSLEGAEPQHF.

The V and J genes are TRBV20-1 and TRBJ2-3; no definite D call. The CDR3 is 11 amino acids. The germline V and J ends were trimmed by 5 bases and 6 bases, with 9 bases remaining between them. The germline V gene has CDR1 DFQATT and CDR2 SNEGSKA (reference sequence). The CDR3 DNA follows: TGCAGTGCTCCATACGGGGATACGCAGTATTTT. Protein product: CSAPYGDTQYF.